What follows are 30 T cell receptor beta chains derived from one specimen sequenced in a study of OX40 agonist ivuxolimab in advanced cancers. TCRdb's copy holds only in-frame clones and misses some; the assay was immunoSEQ multiplex PCR. The sample shows approximately 70,000 clones, over 80% of them seen only once. The material was CD4+ or CD8+ T cells sorted from blood, obtained in a trial of the OX40 agonist ivuxolimab. The receptors derive from an adult with an advanced solid tumor such as melanoma, head and neck, liver or kidney cancer.

The chain uses TRBV7-9 and TRBJ2-3; 12 bases match TRBD2. Trimming at V came to 0 bases and at J to 3 bases, leaving 1 base not matched to a gene. The germline gives CDR1 SEHNR, CDR2 FQNEAQ (reference sequence). The CDR3 length is 16 residues. The CDR3 region has the DNA TGTGCCAGCAGCTTAGCCGGGACTAGCGGGACAGATACGCAGTATTTT. Residues: CASSLAGTSGTDTQYF. The full variable domain, its missing parts supplied by reference TRBV7-9 and TRBJ2-3, is DTGVSQNPRHKITKRGQNVTFRCDPISEHNRLYWYRQTLGQGPEFLTYFQNEAQLEKSRLLSDRFSAERPKGSFSTLEIQRTEQGDSAMYLCASSLAGTSGTDTQYFGPGTRLTVL.

The chain couples TRBV4-3 to TRBJ1-6; TRBD1 aligns across 9 bases. The CDR3 covers 17 residues. The J segment lost 4 bases and the V segment lost 4 bases, leaving 8 bases of the junction unmatched. Germline-derived CDR1 and CDR2 are LGHNA and YSLEER. CDR3 in amino acids: CASSPWGTGSYNSPLHF. CDR3 in DNA: TGCGCCAGCAGCCCATGGGGGACAGGGTCTTATAATTCACCCCTCCACTTT.

The chain combines TRBV6-5 with TRBJ2-7, with D unclear. Germline V gene lookup returns CDR1 MNHEY and CDR2 SVGAGI. V lost 6 bases to trimming and J lost 2 bases, with 14 bases between them. There are 14 residues in the CDR3. The CDR3: CASSPGYHTYEQYF. DNA for the CDR3: TGTGCCAGCAGCCCCGGGTATCACACCTACGAGCAGTACTTC.

The CDR3 protein is CASSDIGDTEAFF. The CDR3 DNA is TGTGCCAGCAGTGATATAGGGGACACTGAAGCTTTCTTT. This chain uses TRBV2 with TRBJ1-1; D is possibly TRBD1 (5 bases). V was trimmed by 3 bases and J by 3 bases, leaving 8 bases between them. The CDR3 extends over 13 amino acids. From germline, CDR1 is SNHLY and CDR2 FYNNEI. Based on the CDR3 plus reference TRBV2 and TRBJ1-1, the full variable domain is EPEVTQTPSHQVTQMGQEVILRCVPISNHLYFYWYRQILGQKVEFLVSFYNNEISEKSEIFDDQFSVERPDGSNFTLKIRSTKLEDSAMYFCASSDIGDTEAFFGQGTRLTVV.

This clone was seen a single time. V is TRBV28 and J is TRBJ2-7, with 11 bases fitting TRBD2. The ends lost 5 bases at V and 2 bases at J; junction bases unmatched: 2. Germline lookup yields CDR1 MDHEN and CDR2 SYDVKM. The length of the CDR3 is 14 residues. Written as DNA, the CDR3 is TGTGCCAGCAGTCCGGGACTAGCGGCCTACGAGCAGTACTTC. Protein: CASSPGLAAYEQYF.

V and J are TRBV19 and TRBJ1-5; D gene unclear. Trimming pared 10 bases from V and 1 base from J, leaving 17 bases between. Germline V CDR1 and CDR2: LNHDA, SQIVND (reference sequence). The CDR3 is 15 residues long. CDR3 sequence: CATRTGTRSNQPQHF. In DNA, the CDR3 is TGTGCCACCAGGACGGGCACGAGGAGCAATCAGCCCCAGCATTTT.

The chain joins TRBV27 to TRBJ1-1; 10 bases agree with TRBD1. Germline V gene lookup returns CDR1 MNHEY and CDR2 SMNVEV (reference sequence). V gave up 5 bases and J gave up 6 bases; unmatched junction bases: 9. This CDR3 region has 15 residues. In DNA form, the CDR3 reads TGTGCCAGCAGTGCGAGACAGGGGGCGATACCTGAAGCTTTCTTT. Protein: CASSARQGAIPEAFF.

The J gene is TRBJ1-5, the V gene TRBV6-1, with D maybe TRBD1 (5 bases). The germline V gene has CDR1 MNHNS and CDR2 SASEGT. The CDR3 loop spans 15 amino acids. Trimming removed 4 bases from V and 5 bases from J, with 15 bases in between. CDR3 nucleotide sequence: TGTGCCAGCAGTGTAGGTAGATGGGACGATCAGCCCCAGCATTTT. This translates into CASSVGRWDDQPQHF.

CDR3 coding DNA: TGTGCCATCAGCCTAGTCAGAACCCAGGGGCAAGAGACCCAGTACTTC. This translates into CAISLVRTQGQETQYF. The chain carries TRBV10-3 and TRBJ2-5; possibly TRBD1 for D (6 bases). V was shortened by 6 bases and J by 2 bases, with 19 bases between the two germline ends. The germline gives CDR1 ENHRY, CDR2 SYGVKD. The CDR3 is 16 amino acids.

V and J are TRBV27 and TRBJ2-3, with D possibly TRBD2 on 5 matching bases. Deletions cut 3 bases from V and 4 bases from J, with 17 bases between. The CDR3 length is 16 residues. Germline V gene data show CDR1 as MNHEY and CDR2 as SMNVEV (reference sequence). DNA for the CDR3: TGTGCCAGCAGTTTTTCGGGGAGTCTAGGTCCAGATACGCAGTATTTT. Translation gives CASSFSGSLGPDTQYF.

This clone was seen just once. The J gene is TRBJ1-5, the V gene TRBV5-6; TRBD1 might be the D (5 bases). The CDR3 has 14 residues. From germline, CDR1 is SGHDT and CDR2 YYEEEE. Trimming stripped 4 bases from V and 0 bases from J, with 8 bases between. The CDR3 DNA reads as TGTGCCAGCAGCGGCGGGGGTAGCAATCAGCCCCAGCATTTT. This encodes CASSGGGSNQPQHF.

For this clone: Distinct nucleotide sequences in the sample also encode this CDR3. The chain recombines TRBV27 with TRBJ2-5, with D perhaps TRBD2 (6 bases). V lost 6 bases and J 5 bases, leaving 19 bases between the germline ends. From germline, CDR1 is MNHEY and CDR2 SMNVEV (reference sequence). The CDR3 extends over 15 amino acids. In DNA, the CDR3 is TGTGCCAGCAGCTCCCTTCCGACTAGTAGGGAGACCCAGTACTTC. It is translated as CASSSLPTSRETQYF.

This chain joins TRBV15 and TRBJ2-7; 12 bases map to TRBD2. J lost 2 bases, V lost 5 bases, and 4 bases had no gene match. There are 15 residues in the CDR3. Germline CDR1 reads LNHNV; CDR2 reads YYDKDF (reference sequence). CDR3 sequence (DNA): TGTGCCACCAGCCCCCTAGCGGGAGGGGCCTACGAGCAGTACTTC. Translated: CATSPLAGGAYEQYF. The full variable domain, with the rest looked up from reference TRBV15 and TRBJ2-7, is DAMVIQNPRYQVTQFGKPVTLSCSQTLNHNVMYWYQQKSSQAPKLLFHYYDKDFNNEADTPDNFQSRRPNTSFCFLDIRSPGLGDTAMYLCATSPLAGGAYEQYFGPGTRLTVT.

J is TRBJ2-2 and V is TRBV11-3, with D unresolved. The CDR3 length is 14 residues. Germline V CDR1 and CDR2: SGHNT, YENEEA. The V end lost 5 bases, the J end lost 4 bases, and 11 bases lay between the germline ends. The CDR3 is CASSPSTGTGELFF. The DNA of the CDR3 is TGTGCCAGCAGCCCAAGCACGGGCACCGGGGAGCTGTTTTTT.

V usage is TRBV6-5 and J usage is TRBJ2-7; D might be TRBD1 or TRBD2, each matching 5 bases. The CDR3 runs to 15 residues. The V gene lost 5 bases and the J gene lost 5 bases, with 19 bases spanning the gap. The germline gives CDR1 MNHEY, CDR2 SVGAGI. The DNA for the CDR3 is TGTGCCAGCAGTCTCTATTCGGTGGGGCGGGACGAGCAGTACTTC. Translating gives CASSLYSVGRDEQYF.

Here the CDR3 DNA reads TGTGCCACCAGCAGAGATAGGCAGCTCCTTAACTATGGCTACACCTTC. It encodes CATSRDRQLLNYGYTF. The rearrangement links TRBV15 to TRBJ1-2; D unresolved. The CDR3 totals 16 residues. Germline loops: CDR1 LNHNV, CDR2 YYDKDF (reference sequence). Deletions cut 0 bases from V and 1 base from J, with 12 bases between. Based on the CDR3 plus reference TRBV15 and TRBJ1-2, the full variable domain is DAMVIQNPRYQVTQFGKPVTLSCSQTLNHNVMYWYQQKSSQAPKLLFHYYDKDFNNEADTPDNFQSRRPNTSFCFLDIRSPGLGDTAMYLCATSRDRQLLNYGYTFGSGTRLTVV.

This clone appeared a few times. This chain links TRBV7-6 with TRBJ2-3; TRBD1 matches at 12 bases. The germline V gene encodes CDR1 SGHVS and CDR2 FNYEAQ. V lost 5 bases, J lost 4 bases, and 13 bases stayed unmatched. The CDR3 has 18 amino acids. CDR3 in amino acids: CASSITSGTGGEADTQYF. The CDR3 nucleotides are TGTGCCAGCAGCATAACCAGCGGGACAGGGGGCGAGGCAGATACGCAGTATTTT.

This chain uses TRBV19 with TRBJ1-1, with 9 nucleotides matching TRBD1. The CDR3 sequence is 14 residues long. CDR1 is LNHDA and CDR2 is SQIVND in the germline V gene (reference sequence). V dropped 6 bases and J dropped 1; count of bases not matched to a gene: 3. The CDR3, as DNA: TGTGCCAGTAGAACAGGGGGCCGGAACACTGAAGCTTTCTTT. Translation gives CASRTGGRNTEAFF.

The chain employs TRBV4-3 and TRBJ1-4; no clear D gene. The CDR3 is 19 residues long. V lost 0 bases and J 8 bases, leaving 25 bases between the germline ends. Germline V lookup: CDR1 LGHNA, CDR2 YSLEER. CDR3 sequence reads: CASSQDSQGRRSFYEKLFF. DNA for the CDR3: TGCGCCAGCAGCCAAGATTCGCAAGGAAGGAGGTCTTTTTACGAAAAACTGTTTTTT.

CDR3 DNA: TGTGCCACCCGTTGGATGGACGGAAACACCATATATTTT. Its translation is CATRWMDGNTIYF. The chain links TRBV10-3 to TRBJ1-3, with no clear D. With 10 bases removed from V and 4 bases from J, the gap between germline ends came to 14 bases. The CDR3 covers 13 residues. The V gene's germline CDR1 is ENHRY and CDR2 SYGVKD.

The chain couples TRBV13 to TRBJ2-3; possibly TRBD2 for D (5 bases). This CDR3 spans 17 amino acids. Looked up from germline, CDR1 is PRHDT and CDR2 is FYEKMQ (reference sequence). V was shortened by 0 bases and J by 3 bases, with 16 bases between the two germline ends. CDR3 amino acids: CASSLGLSVGETDTQYF. The DNA of the CDR3 is TGTGCCAGCAGCTTAGGCTTGTCAGTGGGAGAGACAGATACGCAGTATTTT.

This sequence joins TRBV6-5 and TRBJ1-5; D may be TRBD1 (6 bases). The CDR3 totals 15 residues. CDR1 and CDR2 from the germline V gene are MNHEY and SVGAGI. V was pared by 7 bases and J by 1 base, with 14 bases between. The CDR3 sequence is CASTKHGGSNQPQHF. CDR3 in DNA: TGTGCCAGCACTAAACATGGGGGCAGCAATCAGCCCCAGCATTTT.

The rearrangement uses TRBV9 and TRBJ1-2, with unresolved D. This CDR3 contains 14 residues. The V gene lost 0 bases and the J gene lost 0 bases, with 6 bases spanning the gap. Germline CDR1 and CDR2: SGDLS and YYNGEE. CDR3 loop: CASSVGDANYGYTF. CDR3 coding DNA: TGTGCCAGCAGCGTAGGCGATGCTAACTATGGCTACACCTTC.

This clone was seen only once. The chain employs TRBV27 and TRBJ1-2, with D hard to call. CDR3 length: 13 residues. The germline V gene encodes CDR1 MNHEY and CDR2 SMNVEV (reference sequence). Trimming cost V 3 bases and J 8 bases, with 13 bases left between them. The CDR3 coding sequence is TGTGCCAGCAGTTTTGGGAGTGGCGGCGGCTACACCTTC. This translates into CASSFGSGGGYTF.

V is TRBV19 and J is TRBJ1-1; no reliable D call. Germline lookup yields CDR1 LNHDA and CDR2 SQIVND (reference sequence). This CDR3 has 11 residues. The germline V and J ends were trimmed by 7 bases and 11 bases, with 14 bases remaining between them. The CDR3, as DNA: TGTGCCAGTACCCTACCCGGAGCGGCTTTCTTT. It is translated as CASTLPGAAFF.

The chain has TRBV5-1 and TRBJ2-5, with a possible D match to TRBD1 (5 bases). Trimming left V 0 bases short and J 9 bases short, with 12 bases between. The CDR3 runs to 13 residues. CDR1 and CDR2 from the germline V gene are SGHRS and YFSETQ. As DNA, the CDR3 is TGCGCCAGCAGCTTGGGGGGCATGTCGGCCCAGTACTTC. Translation gives CASSLGGMSAQYF.

CDR3 in DNA: TGTGCCAGCAGTTTATCCCACCAGGAAAACTATGGCTACACCTTC. As protein: CASSLSHQENYGYTF. This chain links TRBV27 with TRBJ1-2; D not certain. V lost 0 bases, J lost 2 bases, and 10 bases lay in between. CDR3 length equals 15 residues. Germline V gene sequence: CDR1 MNHEY, CDR2 SMNVEV (reference sequence).

The chain couples TRBV6-5 to TRBJ1-4, with D tentatively TRBD1 (5 bases). CDR3 length: 15 amino acids. Between the trimmed V and J ends, which lost 0 bases and 7 bases, there was a span of 12 bases. Germline values: CDR1 MNHEY, CDR2 SVGAGI. The CDR3 sequence is CASSYSTEGLEKLFF. CDR3 in DNA: TGTGCCAGCAGTTACTCGACAGAGGGCCTTGAAAAACTGTTTTTT.

V gene TRBV6-1 combines with J gene TRBJ2-1; D may be TRBD1 (5 bases). Trimming removed 4 bases at V and 3 bases at J, with 10 bases between. The CDR3 length is 14 residues. The V gene's germline CDR1 is MNHNS and CDR2 SASEGT. CDR3 amino acids: CASSVSTDYNEQFF. CDR3 in DNA: TGTGCCAGCAGTGTCTCGACAGACTACAATGAGCAGTTCTTC.

This clone was detected once. The rearrangement uses TRBV9 and TRBJ2-7; perhaps TRBD1 as D (5 bases). CDR1 and CDR2 from the germline V gene are SGDLS and YYNGEE. Trimming removed 4 bases from V and 5 bases from J, with 13 bases in between. CDR3 length: 13 residues. The CDR3 region is CASSTSDTDEQYF. DNA for the CDR3: TGTGCCAGCAGCACCTCGGACACCGACGAGCAGTACTTC.